The 16 T cell receptor beta chains given below trace back to one sample, sequenced in a study of spatial heterogeneity in lung cancer. The time point was: blood at routine non-recurrence follow-up after resection. TCRdb reanalysed the 5' RACE reads using MiXCR and keeps one entry per CDR3 protein. This table holds approximately 93,000 distinct CDR3 sequences, 15% to 20% found once. The sequencing used PBMCs, collected at follow-up. The receptor set was obtained from a male donor with early-stage non-small cell lung cancer.

This clonotype was observed a single time. V is TRBV5-4 and J is TRBJ1-3; the D is unclear. Trimming shortened V by 0 bases and J by 0 bases, and 10 bases separated the two germline ends. Germline CDR1 and CDR2: SGHNT and YYREEE (reference sequence). CDR3 length: 16 residues. CDR3 residues: CASSLERADSGNTIYF. In DNA form, the CDR3 reads TGTGCCAGCAGCTTGGAACGGGCGGACTCTGGAAACACCATATATTTT.

The table lists this clonotype with many counts. The rearrangement links TRBV7-2 to TRBJ1-1; no definite D call. This CDR3 has 14 residues. CDR1 SGHTA and CDR2 FQGNSA come from the germline V gene. The V end was cut by 2 bases, the J end by 1 base, with 8 bases between. The CDR3 region is CASSLLGQNTEAFF. CDR3 coding DNA: TGTGCCAGCAGCTTATTAGGGCAGAACACTGAAGCTTTCTTT. Supplemented by reference TRBV7-2 and TRBJ1-1, the full variable domain reads GAGVSQSPSNKVTEKGKDVELRCDPISGHTALYWYRQSLGQGLEFLIYFQGNSAPDKSGLPSDRFSAERTGGSVSTLTIQRTQQEDSAVYLCASSLLGQNTEAFFGQGTRLTVV.

The rearrangement joins TRBV20-1 to TRBJ2-1; a weak D match, TRBD1 (6 bases). V was clipped by 3 bases and J by 5 bases, with 8 bases between them. The CDR3 runs 12 residues. Germline-derived CDR1 and CDR2 are DFQATT and SNEGSKA (reference sequence). The CDR3 here is CSARDRDNEQFF. The CDR3 nucleotides read TGCAGTGCTAGGGACAGAGACAATGAGCAGTTCTTC.

The rearrangement links TRBV29-1 to TRBJ1-1; D is uncertain. The germline gives CDR1 SQVTM, CDR2 ANQGSEA. This CDR3 is 11 amino acids long. CDR3: CIYSVNTEAFF. The CDR3 region has the DNA TGCATCTATTCAGTGAACACTGAAGCTTTCTTT.

This clonotype was detected only a few times. The gene calls are TRBV3-1 and TRBJ2-1; 9 bases are shared with TRBD2. Germline lookup yields CDR1 LGHDT and CDR2 YNNKEL (reference sequence). V dropped 3 bases and J dropped 0; count of bases not matched to a gene: 9. This CDR3 spans 18 amino acids. The CDR3 DNA sequence: TGTGCCAGCAGCCATTCAAGCATAGCGGGAGACTCCTACAATGAGCAGTTCTTC. As protein: CASSHSSIAGDSYNEQFF.

The chain carries TRBV15 and TRBJ2-7; 7 nucleotides match TRBD2. V was pared by 1 base and J by 3 bases, with 3 bases of the junction left unmatched. There are 14 residues in the CDR3. Germline-derived CDR1 and CDR2 are LNHNV and YYDKDF (reference sequence). CDR3 in DNA: TGTGCCACCAGCAGAGCCCCGGGAGGCTACGAGCAGTACTTC. It translates to CATSRAPGGYEQYF. Together with reference TRBV15 and TRBJ2-7, the CDR3 gives the full variable domain: DAMVIQNPRYQVTQFGKPVTLSCSQTLNHNVMYWYQQKSSQAPKLLFHYYDKDFNNEADTPDNFQSRRPNTSFCFLDIRSPGLGDTAMYLCATSRAPGGYEQYFGPGTRLTVT.

There are a few counts of this clonotype. The CDR3 reads CASRRTSGGAQSTQYF. CDR3 DNA: TGTGCCAGCAGGCGGACTAGCGGGGGGGCCCAATCTACGCAGTATTTT. The chain employs TRBV12-3 or TRBV12-4 and TRBJ2-3; TRBD2 agrees at 15 bases. The V segment lost 6 bases and the J segment 8 bases; nucleotides outside the gene matches: 9. This CDR3 has 16 amino acids.

In its sample, this clonotype was seen a few times. The chain couples TRBV5-6 to TRBJ2-1; 9 bases agree with TRBD2. Germline V CDR1 and CDR2: SGHDT, YYEEEE. Trimming took 2 bases from V and 10 from J; bases not matched to a gene: 10. The CDR3 is 15 residues long. The CDR3 protein is CASSFDRLAGNEQFF. The DNA of the CDR3 is TGTGCCAGCAGCTTCGATCGTCTAGCGGGAAACGAGCAGTTCTTC. The full variable domain, in which reference TRBV5-6 and TRBJ2-1 provide the parts outside the CDR3, is DAGVTQSPTHLIKTRGQQVTLRCSPKSGHDTVSWYQQALGQGPQFIFQYYEEEERQRGNFPDRFSGHQFPNYSSELNVNALLLGDSALYLCASSFDRLAGNEQFFGPGTRLTVL.

CDR3 region: CASSERVSNQPQHF. DNA for the CDR3: TGTGCCAGCAGTGAACGGGTTAGCAATCAGCCCCAGCATTTT. The rearrangement links TRBV2 to TRBJ1-5; D remains unclear. Germline CDR1 is SNHLY and CDR2 is FYNNEI. Between the trimmed V and J ends, which lost 2 bases and 0 bases, there was a span of 5 bases. This CDR3 contains 14 residues.

CDR3 sequence reads: CASSLARTRPQYF. The CDR3 DNA is TGTGCCAGCAGCTTAGCCCGGACTAGGCCGCAGTATTTT. The chain uses TRBV7-9 and TRBJ2-3; TRBD2 matches 7 bases. Germline V gives CDR1 SEHNR, CDR2 FQNEAQ (reference sequence). V was pared by 0 bases and J by 10 bases, with 4 bases of the junction left unmatched. This CDR3 comprises 13 residues.

The chain links TRBV24-1 to TRBJ2-1; D ambiguous. CDR3 length equals 14 residues. Per the germline V gene, CDR1 is KGHDR and CDR2 is SFDVKD. Between the trimmed V and J ends, which lost 5 bases and 5 bases, there was a span of 12 bases. The CDR3 bases are TGTGCCACCAGTGCCCTGGAAGTAAACAATGAGCAGTTCTTC. It codes for CATSALEVNNEQFF.

In nucleotides, the CDR3 is TGCAGTGCTGGAAATATACCCGAATGGTTTCGGAATGAGCAGTTCTTC. This gives the protein CSAGNIPEWFRNEQFF. The V call is TRBV20-1, the J call TRBJ2-1; D gene unclear. From germline, CDR1 is DFQATT and CDR2 SNEGSKA (reference sequence). There are 16 residues in the CDR3. V was pared by 5 bases and J by 7 bases, with 24 bases between.

This rearrangement joins TRBV2 to TRBJ2-7; the D gene is possibly TRBD2 (7 bases). This CDR3 contains 15 residues. V was clipped by 5 bases and J by 3 bases, with 17 bases between them. The germline CDR1 and CDR2 sequences are SNHLY and FYNNEI. CDR3 nucleotide sequence: TGTGCCAGCAGTTTCCTAGCGGAGGGGGGCTACGAGCAGTACTTC. Protein sequence: CASSFLAEGGYEQYF.

This chain connects TRBV2 to TRBJ2-1; D possibly matches TRBD1 or TRBD2 (5 bases each). The CDR3 loop spans 16 amino acids. Per germline, CDR1 SNHLY and CDR2 FYNNEI. Deletions cut 3 bases from V and 9 bases from J, with 21 bases between. CDR3 in amino acids: CASSENRDPPRAEQFF. The CDR3 region has the DNA TGTGCCAGCAGTGAGAATAGGGACCCCCCACGCGCTGAGCAGTTCTTC. Supplemented by reference TRBV2 and TRBJ2-1, the full variable domain reads EPEVTQTPSHQVTQMGQEVILRCVPISNHLYFYWYRQILGQKVEFLVSFYNNEISEKSEIFDDQFSVERPDGSNFTLKIRSTKLEDSAMYFCASSENRDPPRAEQFFGPGTRLTVL.

This clonotype has a handful of counts. The rearrangement links TRBV5-4 to TRBJ2-1; D uncertain. Trimming removed 0 bases at V and 0 bases at J, with 7 bases between. The germline V gene has CDR1 SGHNT and CDR2 YYREEE (reference sequence). CDR3 length equals 15 residues. The CDR3 sequence is CASSLGYNSYNEQFF. CDR3 nucleotides: TGTGCCAGCAGCTTGGGATACAACTCCTACAATGAGCAGTTCTTC. The entire variable domain, with the rest obtained from reference TRBV5-4 and TRBJ2-1, is as follows: ETGVTQSPTHLIKTRGQQVTLRCSSQSGHNTVSWYQQALGQGPQFIFQYYREEENGRGNFPPRFSGLQFPNYSSELNVNALELDDSALYLCASSLGYNSYNEQFFGPGTRLTVL.

The V gene is TRBV7-8, the J gene TRBJ2-7; a possible D gene is TRBD2 (6 bases). CDR1 SGHVS and CDR2 FQNEAQ come from the germline V gene. Trimming stripped 1 base from V and 2 bases from J, with 12 bases between. The CDR3 extends over 15 amino acids. The CDR3 DNA follows: TGTGCCAGCAGCTTAGGTGGGGGAGGAGCCTACGAGCAGTACTTC. Protein: CASSLGGGGAYEQYF.